This T cell receptor (beta chain) was identified during a study of CD8+ T cells in alopecia areata. cDNA prepared by RNA extraction and subsequent reverse transcription served as the template for sequencing. The assay was immunoSEQ multiplex PCR, and TCRdb's table has in-frame clones only and misses some. The table has about 140,000 clones, around 55% seen once; the top ten hold over 4%. In germline, CDR1 is MNHEY, CDR2 SMNVEV (reference sequence). V shed 5 bases and J 8 bases; nucleotides not matched to a gene: 11. The CDR3 length is 17 residues. The sequence was obtained from a human donor in good health. Sequencing input: CD4+ T cells sorted from blood. The rearrangement joins TRBV27 to TRBJ2-1, with TRBD2 identical over 14 bases. CDR3 amino acids: CASSNRLAGGPPYEQFF. The CDR3 region has the DNA TGTGCCAGCAGTAACCGACTAGCGGGAGGGCCGCCATATGAGCAGTTCTTC.